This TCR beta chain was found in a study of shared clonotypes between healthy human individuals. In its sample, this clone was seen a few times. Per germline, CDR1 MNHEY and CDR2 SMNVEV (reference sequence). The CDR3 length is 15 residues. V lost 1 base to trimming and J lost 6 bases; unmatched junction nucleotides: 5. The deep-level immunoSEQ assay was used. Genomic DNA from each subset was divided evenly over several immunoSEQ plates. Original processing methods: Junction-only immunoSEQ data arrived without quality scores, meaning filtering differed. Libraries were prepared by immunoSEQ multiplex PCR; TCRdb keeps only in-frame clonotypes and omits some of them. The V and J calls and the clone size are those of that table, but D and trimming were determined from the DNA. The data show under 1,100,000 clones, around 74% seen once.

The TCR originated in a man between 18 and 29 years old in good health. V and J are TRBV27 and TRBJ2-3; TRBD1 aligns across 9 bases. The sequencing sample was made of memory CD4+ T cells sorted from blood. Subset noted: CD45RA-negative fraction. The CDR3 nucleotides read TGTGCCAGCAGTTTATGGGGGACAGGGTCCGATACGCAGTATTTT. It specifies CASSLWGTGSDTQYF.